This passage covers 8 T cell receptor beta chains from one sample sequenced in a study of Ad26.COV2.S vaccination and SARS-CoV-2 variants. Indicated treatment: roughly 19 received Ad26.COV2.S at low or high dose, single or two shots; 5 received placebo; per-sample allocation not given. Day 63 after the first injection of vaccine or placebo was the sampling time. Using immunoSEQ multiplex PCR, the repertoire was profiled, and TCRdb retains in-frame clones only, with some absent. There are about 680,000 clones in the sample; around 92% occur only once, and about 1.5% lies in the top ten. The sample in question was peripheral blood, obtained in a trial of Ad26.COV2.S vaccine versus placebo. The receptors were sampled from a person aged 18-65 years who received the Ad26.COV2.S COVID-19 vaccine or a placebo.

The genes are TRBV5-5 and TRBJ1-5; 7 bases agree with TRBD1. Germline V gene sequence: CDR1 SGHKS, CDR2 YYEKEE (reference sequence). CDR3 size: 15 residues. V lost 4 bases to trimming and J lost 3 bases; unmatched junction nucleotides: 7. Here the CDR3 reads CASSGLGQLNQPQHF. CDR3 in DNA: TGTGCCAGCAGCGGACTGGGACAGCTCAATCAGCCCCAGCATTTT.

In its sample, this clone was seen once. J is TRBJ1-5 and V is TRBV4-2; D might be TRBD1 (5 bases). Germline assignment: CDR1 LGHNA and CDR2 YNFKEQ. The CDR3 contains 16 residues. Between the trimmed V and J ends, which lost 4 bases and 1 base, there was a span of 14 bases. The CDR3 DNA sequence: TGTGCCAGCAGCCCGATGGTAGGGGTCAGCAATCAGCCCCAGCATTTT. It specifies CASSPMVGVSNQPQHF.

The rearrangement links TRBV11-3 to TRBJ1-1; 8 nucleotides match TRBD1. V shed 5 bases, J shed 3 bases, and the junction held 2 bases outside the gene matches. The germline gives CDR1 SGHNT, CDR2 YENEEA. There are 13 residues in the CDR3. Here the CDR3 reads CASSPDRDTEAFF. CDR3 nucleotides: TGTGCCAGCAGCCCGGACAGGGACACTGAAGCTTTCTTT.

This clone was counted once. The rearrangement links TRBV12-3 or TRBV12-4 to TRBJ2-2; D gene uncertain. The CDR3 contains 13 residues. V lost 6 bases and J 5 bases, leaving 10 bases between the germline ends. CDR3 sequence reads: CASRTQVTGELFF. The CDR3 DNA reads as TGTGCCAGCAGGACCCAGGTGACCGGGGAGCTGTTTTTT.

V is TRBV5-4 and J is TRBJ2-1; 12 bases match TRBD2. V trimming: 7 bases; J trimming: 14 bases; junction bases outside the gene matches: 10. The CDR3 has 13 amino acids. From germline, CDR1 is SGHNT and CDR2 YYREEE (reference sequence). The CDR3 sequence is CASSVFRTSGEFF. The CDR3 nucleotides are TGTGCCAGCTCGGTTTTTCGGACTAGCGGGGAGTTCTTC.

The rearrangement links TRBV7-2 to TRBJ1-3, with D possibly TRBD1 on 5 matching bases. From germline, CDR1 is SGHTA and CDR2 FQGNSA. This CDR3 is 18 amino acids long. V lost 2 bases and J lost 2, with 19 bases in between. CDR3 amino acids: CASSLRQSTGRTGNTIYF. In DNA form, the CDR3 reads TGTGCCAGCAGCTTAAGGCAGAGTACGGGGCGGACTGGAAACACCATATATTTT.

The chain links TRBV10-1 to TRBJ2-3, with D possibly being TRBD2 (6 bases). The V gene's germline CDR1 is WNHNN and CDR2 SYGVQD (reference sequence). The germline V and J ends were trimmed by 9 bases and 6 bases, with 16 bases remaining between them. The CDR3 is made up of 13 amino acids. The CDR3 bases are TGCGCCAGTGGGGGAGGAGGGCGCGATACGCAGTATTTT. This codes for CASGGGGRDTQYF.

The rearrangement links TRBV4-3 to TRBJ2-1, with D perhaps being TRBD1 or TRBD2 (6 bases each). The CDR3 totals 15 residues. The V and J ends lost 1 base and 2 bases respectively, with 9 bases between them. CDR1 LGHNA and CDR2 YSLEER come from the germline V gene. CDR3 loop: CASSQAGGAYNEQFF. The CDR3 nucleotides read TGCGCCAGCAGCCAAGCCGGGGGCGCCTACAATGAGCAGTTCTTC.